This T cell receptor (beta chain) originates from a study of blood T cell repertoires in COVID-19. Original methodology: Amplification with reference gene primers provided the estimates of nucleated cell counts. Profiled with immunoSEQ multiplex PCR; TCRdb holds only in-frame clones, not every one. That table gives V, J and clone size, and the DNA gave D and trimming. Seen here are around 230,000 clones, roughly 89% observed once, and the top ten hold approximately 2.1%. The CDR3 is 13 amino acids. With 10 bases clipped from V and 3 bases from J, the junction kept 4 bases outside the gene matches. V and J are TRBV12-3 or TRBV12-4 and TRBJ2-2, with 8 bases aligning to TRBD1. Sequenced sample: peripheral blood. The clonotype was recovered from a young man who had recovered from COVID-19. The CDR3 reads CAILQGDTGELFF. CDR3 in DNA: TGTGCCATCCTACAGGGGGACACCGGGGAGCTGTTTTTT.